This TCR beta chain was identified during a study of OX40 agonist ivuxolimab in advanced cancers. As for the study in general: Partial responses were achieved by three patients, one with hepatocellular carcinoma and two with cutaneous melanoma. Notes on the study in general: CD8+ T cells showed, on average, more clonal expansion than CD4+ cells.

Sequenced by immunoSEQ multiplex PCR; TCRdb stores in-frame clones only, minus some. The table has roughly 80,000 clones, 90% seen once. This CDR3 has 15 amino acids. Germline CDR1 reads MDHEN; CDR2 reads SYDVKM. After removal of 7 bases from V and 0 bases from J, the junction contained 6 bases not matched to a gene. This clone was counted between two and nine times. What it binds is unknown. Material: CD4+ or CD8+ T cells sorted from blood, obtained in a trial of the OX40 agonist ivuxolimab. The receptor's source is an adult with an advanced solid tumor such as melanoma, head and neck, liver or kidney cancer. This sequence joins TRBV28 and TRBJ1-3; 7 bases map to TRBD1. CDR3 sequence: CASIKTGLSGNTIYF. Here the CDR3 DNA reads TGTGCCAGCATCAAGACAGGGCTCTCTGGAAACACCATATATTTT.